The sequence of this T cell receptor (beta chain) was determined in a study of human T cells and chemical hapten exposure. On the study more broadly: The study sensitized with 2% DPC on a roughly 2 cm by roughly 2 cm patch of upper inner arm skin.

The time point denotes: patch test 2, 6 weeks after DPC sensitization. Treatment defined: therapeutic diphenylcyclopropenone sensitization with weekly scalp DPC. Whole-study findings and limits: Versus controls, expanded TCRs had significantly more large CDR3 similarity clusters.

Of note for this clonotype: Its antigen is not identified.

V dropped 0 bases and J dropped 2 bases, with 12 bases sitting between them. In germline, CDR1 is SGHKS, CDR2 YYEKEE (reference sequence). This CDR3 is 16 amino acids long. TCRdb passed the RACE reads through MiXCR, listing each CDR3 protein once. The sample has tens of thousands of distinct CDR3 sequences; approximately 9.9% are singletons. The chain uses TRBV5-5 and TRBJ2-1; D is perhaps TRBD1 (6 bases). Sequenced here: whole blood, sampled in connection with sensitization to the hapten diphenylcyclopropenone (DPC). This sequence was found in a middle-aged man with alopecia areata. Some clones in this sample may be carry-over from other donors' samples. CDR3 residues: CASSLVMPGAYNEQFF. Written as DNA, the CDR3 is TGTGCCAGCAGCTTGGTGATGCCAGGGGCCTACAATGAGCAGTTCTTC.